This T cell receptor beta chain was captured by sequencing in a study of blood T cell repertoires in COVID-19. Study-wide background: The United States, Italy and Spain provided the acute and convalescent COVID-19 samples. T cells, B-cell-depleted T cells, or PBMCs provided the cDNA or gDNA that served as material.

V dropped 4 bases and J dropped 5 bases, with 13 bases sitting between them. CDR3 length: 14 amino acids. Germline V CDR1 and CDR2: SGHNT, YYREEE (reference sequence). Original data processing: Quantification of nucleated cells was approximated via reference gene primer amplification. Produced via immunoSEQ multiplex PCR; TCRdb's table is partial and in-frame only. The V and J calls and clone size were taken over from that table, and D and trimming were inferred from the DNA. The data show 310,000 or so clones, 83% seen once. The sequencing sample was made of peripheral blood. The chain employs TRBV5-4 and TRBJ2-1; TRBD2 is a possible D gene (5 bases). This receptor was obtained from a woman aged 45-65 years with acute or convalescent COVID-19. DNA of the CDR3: TGTGCCAGCAGCCGGACTGGACGGGACAATGAGCAGTTCTTC. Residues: CASSRTGRDNEQFF.